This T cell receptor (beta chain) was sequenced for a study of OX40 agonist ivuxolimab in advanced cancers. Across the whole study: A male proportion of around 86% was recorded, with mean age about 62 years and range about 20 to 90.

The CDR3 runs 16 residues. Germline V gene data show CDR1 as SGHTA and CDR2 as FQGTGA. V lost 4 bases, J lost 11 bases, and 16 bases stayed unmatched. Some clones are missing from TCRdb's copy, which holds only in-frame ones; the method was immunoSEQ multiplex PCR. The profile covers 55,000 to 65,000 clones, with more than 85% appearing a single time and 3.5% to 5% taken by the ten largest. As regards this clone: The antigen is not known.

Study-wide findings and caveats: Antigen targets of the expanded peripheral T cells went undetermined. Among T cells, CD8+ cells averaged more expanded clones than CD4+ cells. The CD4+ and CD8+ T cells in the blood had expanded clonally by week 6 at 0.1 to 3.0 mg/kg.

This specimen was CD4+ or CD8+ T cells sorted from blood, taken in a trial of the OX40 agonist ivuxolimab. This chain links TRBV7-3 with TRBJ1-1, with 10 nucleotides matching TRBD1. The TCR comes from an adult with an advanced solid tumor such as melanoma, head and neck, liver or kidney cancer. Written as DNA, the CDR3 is TGTGCCAGCAGCTCCCCCGGGGACAGGGGAACCCTACGGGCTTTCTTT. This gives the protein CASSSPGDRGTLRAFF.